This T cell receptor beta chain was observed in a study of blood T cell repertoires in COVID-19. At the level of the study: Sites in the United States, Italy and Spain provided acute and convalescent COVID-19 samples. Nucleic acid was either cDNA or gDNA, and it came from T cells, B-cell-depleted T cells, or PBMCs.

With V trimmed by 4 bases and J by 7 bases, 9 bases remained unmatched. This CDR3 spans 15 amino acids. Germline-derived CDR1 and CDR2 are MNHEY and SMNVEV (reference sequence). Methods used by the authors: Scientists estimated how many nucleated cells there were by amplifying reference gene primers. The protocol was immunoSEQ multiplex PCR, while the TCRdb copy is restricted to in-frame clones and leaves out a portion. That table gives V, J and clone size, and the DNA gave D and trimming. The data show tens of thousands of clones, with 80% seen just once and over 15% held by the top ten. The chain links TRBV27 to TRBJ2-1, with 8 positions matching TRBD2. The TCR sequence derives from a woman older than 75 with acute or convalescent COVID-19. The sample comprised peripheral blood. CDR3 in DNA: TGTGCCAGCAGTTCCTTAGCGGGAAGGCCAAATGAGCAGTTCTTC. Its protein product is CASSSLAGRPNEQFF.